This is a list of T cell receptor beta chains from one sample in a study of human T cells and chemical hapten exposure. Using its own MiXCR run on the RACE reads, TCRdb lists one record per CDR3 protein. The data show about 13,000 distinct CDR3 sequences, about a sixth seen once. Sequencing was performed on whole blood, taken in connection with sensitization to the hapten diphenylcyclopropenone (DPC). Every receptor here comes from a woman aged 25 to 39 with alopecia areata. Some clones in this sample may be carry-over from other donors' samples. The CDR3 runs from the conserved cysteine through the conserved F or W. Each record gives: D gene, clone size, V gene, J gene, CDR3 protein, CDR3 DNA. The D gene is left open where the match is weak. For some rows the clone size is stated as once, few or many, or as a class when expanded; others skip it.

>NA|many|TRBV6-1|TRBJ2-7
CASTWRVSYEQYF
TGTGCCAGCACGTGGAGGGTCTCCTACGAGCAGTACTTC
>TRBD1|many|TRBV12-3/TRBV12-4|TRBJ1-1
CASSAGTALSPNTEAFF
TGTGCCAGCAGTGCGGGGACAGCCTTGAGCCCGAACACTGAAGCTTTCTTT
>NA|many|TRBV5-8|TRBJ2-3
CASRSRSTDTQYF
TGTGCCAGCAGAAGTAGAAGTACAGATACGCAGTATTTT
>TRBD1|many|TRBV6-5|TRBJ1-2
CASSSPSPGTGGKNYGYTF
TGTGCCAGCAGTTCCCCAAGCCCCGGGACAGGGGGCAAAAACTATGGCTACACCTTC
>NA|medium-sized|TRBV6-6|TRBJ1-1
CASRIQRTEAFF
TGTGCCAGCAGGATACAACGGACTGAAGCTTTCTTT
>TRBD2|NA|TRBV20-1|TRBJ2-3
CSAGLAGGLTDTQYF
TGCAGTGCTGGACTAGCGGGAGGACTCACAGATACGCAGTATTTT
>NA|NA|TRBV11-3|TRBJ2-7
CASSSTRRYEQYF
TGTGCCAGCAGTTCGACTAGAAGGTACGAGCAGTACTTC
>TRBD1|many|TRBV6-6|TRBJ1-5
CASRPTGHSNQPQHF
TGTGCCAGCAGACCGACAGGGCACAGCAATCAGCCCCAGCATTTT
>TRBD1|medium-sized|TRBV6-6|TRBJ1-6
CASRPVTGDNSPLHF
TGTGCCAGCAGGCCCGTGACAGGGGATAATTCACCCCTCCACTTT
>NA|once|TRBV6-5|TRBJ2-5
CASSSSLSQETQYF
TGTGCCAGCAGTTCCTCTCTTAGTCAAGAGACCCAGTACTTC
>TRBD1|many|TRBV12-5|TRBJ2-7
CATSLTGGYEQYF
TGTGCTACCTCCTTAACAGGGGGCTACGAGCAGTACTTC
>NA|many|TRBV19|TRBJ2-3
CASSALAPDTQYF
TGTGCCAGTAGTGCTCTAGCCCCAGATACGCAGTATTTT
>TRBD1|few|TRBV2|TRBJ1-5
CASSRGQGSQPQHF
TGTGCCAGCAGCCGTGGACAGGGGAGTCAGCCCCAGCATTTT
>NA|medium-sized|TRBV5-6|TRBJ1-1
CASSLVGRLTEAFF
TGTGCCAGCAGCTTGGTGGGGCGCCTCACTGAAGCTTTCTTT
>TRBD1|many|TRBV18|TRBJ2-3
CASSPNRGDTQYF
TGTGCCAGCTCACCGAACAGGGGAGATACGCAGTATTTT
>TRBD1|many|TRBV19|TRBJ2-3
CASSTQGAITDTQYF
TGTGCCAGTAGTACCCAGGGGGCGATAACAGATACGCAGTATTTT
>NA|few|TRBV29-1|TRBJ2-3
CSVEVRGDTQYF
TGCAGCGTTGAAGTACGGGGAGATACGCAGTATTTT
>NA|medium-sized|TRBV4-2|TRBJ2-2
CASSPRGTGHRNTGELFF
TGTGCCAGCAGCCCCAGGGGCACGGGACACAGGAACACCGGGGAGCTGTTTTTT
>NA|many|TRBV7-6|TRBJ1-1
CASSLGRQNTEAFF
TGTGCCAGCAGCTTAGGCCGACAGAACACTGAAGCTTTCTTT
>TRBD2|NA|TRBV24-1|TRBJ2-1
CATERDYLGPQFF
TGTGCCACCGAGAGGGACTATCTAGGCCCGCAGTTCTTC
>TRBD2|medium-sized|TRBV9|TRBJ2-3
CASSYATSGYGDTQYF
TGTGCCAGCAGCTACGCGACTAGCGGTTATGGAGATACGCAGTATTTT
>NA|many|TRBV10-3|TRBJ1-2
CAITQGPYGYTF
TGTGCCATCACCCAAGGACCCTATGGCTACACCTTC
>NA|NA|TRBV5-6|TRBJ2-2
CASSLGPQGTTGELFF
TGTGCCAGCAGCTTGGGCCCTCAGGGGACCACCGGGGAGCTGTTTTTT
>TRBD2|many|TRBV6-1|TRBJ2-1
CASSVGPLAGANNEQFF
TGTGCCAGCAGTGTCGGCCCACTAGCGGGGGCAAACAATGAGCAGTTCTTC
>TRBD1|many|TRBV11-2|TRBJ1-5
CASSVGQGLEPQHF
TGTGCCAGCAGCGTGGGACAGGGCCTGGAGCCCCAGCATTTT
>NA|medium-sized|TRBV6-1|TRBJ1-6
CASSERYDSPLHF
TGTGCCAGCAGTGAGCGGTATGATTCACCCCTCCACTTT
>TRBD2|medium-sized|TRBV24-1|TRBJ2-1
CATVETSGAGNEQFF
TGTGCCACCGTCGAAACTAGCGGGGCTGGCAATGAGCAGTTCTTC
>NA|NA|TRBV6-5|TRBJ2-1
CASSYKLGGGEQFF
TGTGCCAGCAGTTATAAACTAGGGGGAGGTGAGCAGTTCTTC
>NA|many|TRBV7-2|TRBJ1-2
CASSLKGSKGYTF
TGTGCCAGCAGCTTAAAGGGGTCGAAAGGCTACACCTTC
>TRBD2|many|TRBV3-1|TRBJ2-1
CASSQVAGVSYNEQFF
TGTGCCAGCAGCCAAGTAGCGGGGGTCTCCTACAATGAGCAGTTCTTC
>NA|medium-sized|TRBV12-3/TRBV12-4|TRBJ1-2
CASSLRETGGAYGYTF
TGTGCCAGCAGTTTAAGGGAAACGGGGGGAGCCTATGGCTACACCTTC
>TRBD2|medium-sized|TRBV11-1|TRBJ2-1
CASSLNGAGAVYNEQFF
TGTGCCAGCAGCTTAAACGGCGCGGGAGCTGTTTACAATGAGCAGTTCTTC
>NA|many|TRBV4-3|TRBJ2-4
CASSQDAGIGIQYF
TGCGCCAGCAGCCAAGATGCCGGGATAGGCATTCAGTACTTC
>NA|medium-sized|TRBV24-1|TRBJ1-2
CATSDSTDMATGYTF
TGTGCCACCAGTGATTCTACAGACATGGCGACGGGCTACACCTTC
>NA|many|TRBV29-1|TRBJ2-6
CSVLGSGANVLTF
TGCAGCGTTTTGGGCTCTGGGGCCAACGTCCTGACTTTC
>TRBD1|medium-sized|TRBV20-1|TRBJ1-1
CSASTGTGPTLTTLNTEAFF
TGCAGTGCTAGTACCGGGACAGGGCCCACCCTTACCACCCTGAACACTGAAGCTTTCTTT
>NA|many|TRBV2|TRBJ2-5
CASSEYSLRGQETQYF
TGTGCCAGCAGTGAATACTCTTTGAGGGGCCAAGAGACCCAGTACTTC
>TRBD1|many|TRBV4-1|TRBJ1-2
CASSQDKVRTGGRSRYGYTF
TGCGCCAGCAGCCAAGATAAAGTACGGACAGGGGGCAGGAGCCGATATGGCTACACCTTC
>TRBD2|many|TRBV20-1|TRBJ2-4
CSARGGGRALLAKNIQYF
TGCAGTGCTAGAGGGGGAGGGCGGGCCCTTCTAGCCAAAAACATTCAGTACTTC
>NA|NA|TRBV5-4|TRBJ2-3
CANSPGQRTDTQYF
TGTGCCAACAGCCCCGGACAGCGGACGGATACGCAGTATTTT
>NA|medium-sized|TRBV27|TRBJ1-1
CASSPRGTEAFF
TGTGCCAGCAGTCCCCGAGGGACTGAAGCTTTCTTT
>NA|medium-sized|TRBV5-1|TRBJ2-1
CASSLGGTVSYNEQFF
TGCGCCAGCAGCTTGGGGGGGACTGTCTCCTACAATGAGCAGTTCTTC
>NA|NA|TRBV27|TRBJ1-1
CASSFFWGLHTEAFF
TGTGCCAGCAGTTTCTTTTGGGGTTTGCACACTGAAGCTTTCTTT
>NA|many|TRBV18|TRBJ1-5
CASSLRDDQPQHF
TGTGCCAGCTCACTCAGGGACGATCAGCCCCAGCATTTT
>NA|many|TRBV7-9|TRBJ2-1
CASSGKDEQFF
TGTGCCAGCAGCGGAAAGGATGAGCAGTTCTTC
>NA|NA|TRBV9|TRBJ2-3
CASKREGTDTQYF
TGTGCCAGCAAACGAGAGGGCACAGATACGCAGTATTTT
>TRBD2|few|TRBV27|TRBJ2-3
CASSPLLAGGADTQYF
TGTGCCAGCAGTCCCTTGCTAGCGGGAGGAGCAGATACGCAGTATTTT
>NA|many|TRBV10-1|TRBJ1-4
CASTIGEHRRNEKLFF
TGCGCCAGCACCATTGGGGAGCACAGGAGGAATGAAAAACTGTTTTTT
>TRBD2|few|TRBV5-4|TRBJ2-3
CASSLLAGLTDTQYF
TGTGCCAGCAGCTTACTAGCGGGACTCACAGATACGCAGTATTTT
>NA|many|TRBV9|TRBJ1-2
CASSATGHYGYTF
TGTGCCAGCAGCGCTACAGGGCACTATGGCTACACCTTC
>NA|few|TRBV6-5|TRBJ1-6
CASSSFWGRINNSPLHF
TGTGCCAGCAGTTCGTTCTGGGGGCGAATTAATAATTCACCCCTCCACTTT
>TRBD1|many|TRBV6-6|TRBJ2-1
CASSPTGTGYNEQFF
TGTGCCAGCAGTCCGACCGGGACAGGGTACAATGAGCAGTTCTTC
>NA|many|TRBV29-1|TRBJ1-2
CSVESQQADYGYTF
TGCAGCGTTGAATCCCAACAGGCGGACTATGGCTACACCTTC